The 16 T cell receptor beta chains in this list originate from one sample, sequenced in a study of cytotoxic CD8 clonotypes in ibrutinib-treated CLL. TCRdb's copy holds only in-frame clones and misses some; the assay was immunoSEQ multiplex PCR. The data contain around 70,000 clones, about nine tenths of them singletons. The input for sequencing was PBMCs, taken after 12 months of ibrutinib treatment. The source of these receptors is a human donor with chronic lymphocytic leukemia.

This chain uses TRBV18 with TRBJ1-3, with D maybe TRBD1 (6 bases). V was pared by 6 bases and J by 0 bases, with 12 bases between. From germline, CDR1 is KGHSH and CDR2 LQKENI. The CDR3 runs to 15 residues. The CDR3 nucleotides are TGTGCCAGCTCCCCTACAGGGAACTCTGGAAACACCATATATTTT. Residues: CASSPTGNSGNTIYF.

This sequence joins TRBV30 and TRBJ1-2, with D unresolved. The length of the CDR3 is 13 residues. The ends were cut back, 2 bases at V and 8 bases at J, with 15 bases in the middle. Germline V lookup: CDR1 GTSNPN, CDR2 SVGIG (reference sequence). The CDR3 DNA is TGTGCCTGGAGTCCCTGGGCCACGCAAGGCTACACCTTC. Its translation: CAWSPWATQGYTF.

A single count supports this clone. This chain uses TRBV5-4 with TRBJ1-4; 9 bases fit TRBD1. V was clipped by 4 bases and J by 12 bases; unmatched bases: 7. This CDR3 is built from 13 residues. Germline loops: CDR1 SGHNT, CDR2 YYREEE (reference sequence). This CDR3 is CASSATGGQELFF. The DNA of the CDR3 is TGTGCCAGCAGCGCCACAGGGGGCCAAGAACTGTTTTTT. The full variable domain, completed using reference TRBV5-4 and TRBJ1-4, is ETGVTQSPTHLIKTRGQQVTLRCSSQSGHNTVSWYQQALGQGPQFIFQYYREEENGRGNFPPRFSGLQFPNYSSELNVNALELDDSALYLCASSATGGQELFFGSGTQLSVL.

The chain combines TRBV5-1 with TRBJ1-2; D might be TRBD1 (6 bases). The CDR3 sequence is 17 residues long. Trimming removed 4 bases from V and 2 bases from J, with 21 bases in between. Germline V lookup: CDR1 SGHRS, CDR2 YFSETQ. The DNA for the CDR3 is TGCGCCAGCAGCATCAGCCCCTCGGACAGAGAGAACTATGGCTACACCTTC. Translated: CASSISPSDRENYGYTF. Drawing the rest from reference TRBV5-1 and TRBJ1-2, the complete variable domain is KAGVTQTPRYLIKTRGQQVTLSCSPISGHRSVSWYQQTPGQGLQFLFEYFSETQRNKGNFPGRFSGRQFSNSRSEMNVSTLELGDSALYLCASSISPSDRENYGYTFGSGTRLTVV.

This chain uses TRBV6-1 with TRBJ1-1; D is perhaps TRBD1 (5 bases). CDR1 and CDR2 from the germline V gene are MNHNS and SASEGT. CDR3 length: 13 residues. V was cut by 7 bases and J by 3 bases, with 12 bases left in between. The CDR3 DNA reads TGTGCCAGCAAGGGCAGGGAGTACACTGAAGCTTTCTTT. It yields the protein CASKGREYTEAFF.

In its sample, this clone was seen a few times. The gene calls are TRBV7-9 and TRBJ1-1; the D is unclear. V lost 2 bases and J 5 bases, leaving 15 bases between the germline ends. Germline CDR1 and CDR2: SEHNR and FQNEAQ (reference sequence). CDR3 length: 15 amino acids. CDR3 residues: CASSLHGDRRTEAFF. For the CDR3, the DNA is TGTGCCAGCAGCTTACACGGGGATAGGCGAACTGAAGCTTTCTTT.

This clone showed up just once. CDR3 nucleotide sequence: TGTGCCATCAGTGTAGGGCAGAATAATTCACCCCTCCACTTT. It codes for CAISVGQNNSPLHF. The chain joins TRBV10-3 to TRBJ1-6; D is ambiguous. Germline values: CDR1 ENHRY, CDR2 SYGVKD. V was trimmed by 4 bases and J by 5 bases, leaving 9 bases between them. The CDR3 has 14 amino acids.

The chain employs TRBV29-1 and TRBJ1-2; D might be TRBD1 (6 bases). The germline V gene encodes CDR1 SQVTM and CDR2 ANQGSEA. Trimming left V 4 bases short and J 4 bases short, with 13 bases between. The CDR3 sequence is 13 residues long. CDR3 coding DNA: TGCAGCGTTGTGGCAGGGGTCGGCTATGGCTACACCTTC. The encoded protein is CSVVAGVGYGYTF.

J is TRBJ2-7 and V is TRBV13; possibly TRBD2 for D (6 bases). The CDR3 totals 15 residues. The germline CDR1 and CDR2 sequences are PRHDT and FYEKMQ (reference sequence). V was clipped by 5 bases and J by 2 bases, with 16 bases between them. The chain's CDR3 is CASSRRSAGPYEQYF. CDR3 DNA sequence: TGTGCCAGCAGCCGTCGATCAGCGGGTCCCTACGAGCAGTACTTC.

This clone is a singleton in its sample. The chain links TRBV27 to TRBJ2-7; TRBD1 agrees at 8 bases. There are 14 residues in the CDR3. Germline values: CDR1 MNHEY, CDR2 SMNVEV (reference sequence). Trimming took 2 bases from V and 2 from J; bases not matched to a gene: 2. CDR3: CASSLRQGPYEQYF. CDR3 coding DNA: TGTGCCAGCAGTTTACGACAGGGGCCCTACGAGCAGTACTTC.

The chain employs TRBV29-1 and TRBJ1-1; 8 bases agree with TRBD1. CDR3 size: 16 residues. V trimming: 3 bases; J trimming: 3 bases; junction bases outside the gene matches: 12. Germline values: CDR1 SQVTM, CDR2 ANQGSEA. The CDR3 region is CSVDPWVQGDDTEAFF. DNA for the CDR3: TGCAGCGTTGATCCTTGGGTACAGGGGGATGACACTGAAGCTTTCTTT.

The V and J genes are TRBV27 and TRBJ2-1; TRBD2 aligns across 14 bases. The CDR3 length is 18 residues. From germline, CDR1 is MNHEY and CDR2 SMNVEV (reference sequence). Trimming at V came to 8 bases and at J to 5 bases, leaving 14 bases not matched to a gene. CDR3 in DNA: TGTGCCAGCGCCTCTACGAGGGGACTAGCGGGAGTGGACAATGAGCAGTTCTTC. Amino acid sequence: CASASTRGLAGVDNEQFF.

V is TRBV11-2 and J is TRBJ2-1; weak D call: TRBD1 (6 bases). Germline V lookup: CDR1 SGHAT, CDR2 FQNNGV. The length of the CDR3 is 15 residues. V lost 2 bases, J lost 7 bases, and 15 bases lay in between. The DNA of the CDR3 is TGTGCCAGCAGCTTATTCTCATCAGGGGAGAATGAGCAGTTCTTC. It translates to CASSLFSSGENEQFF.

The genes are TRBV6-1 and TRBJ1-2; D may be TRBD1 (5 bases). The CDR3 loop spans 12 amino acids. Germline lookup yields CDR1 MNHNS and CDR2 SASEGT. V shed 8 bases and J shed 7 bases, with 14 bases lying between them. CDR3 nucleotides: TGTGCCAGCTCCAGGGAATTGGGTGGCTACACCTTC. Translated: CASSRELGGYTF.

The chain combines TRBV25-1 with TRBJ1-6; TRBD1 aligns across 9 bases. CDR1 is MGHDK and CDR2 is SYGVNS in the germline V gene. The J segment lost 8 bases and the V segment lost 5 bases, leaving 7 bases of the junction unmatched. This CDR3 contains 15 residues. CDR3 sequence: CASSPPGQGYSPLHF. In DNA form, the CDR3 reads TGTGCCAGCAGTCCTCCGGGACAGGGTTATTCACCCCTCCACTTT.

The chain links TRBV28 to TRBJ2-3; the match to TRBD2 covers 9 bases. The ends lost 9 bases at V and 0 bases at J; junction bases unmatched: 16. The CDR3 spans 18 residues. Germline lookup yields CDR1 MDHEN and CDR2 SYDVKM. The CDR3 coding sequence is TGTGCCAGTGACAGGGACCGACTAGCGGAGTATAGCACAGATACGCAGTATTTT. This codes for CASDRDRLAEYSTDTQYF.